This T cell receptor beta chain was sequenced in a study of T-cell reconstitution after alpha-beta-depleted transplantation in children. The study's findings and limits: Roughly two months post-transplant, alpha-beta T cells reportedly originated from several hundred graft clones that had expanded. After one year, T-cell counts and TCRbeta diversity mostly came from new T cells.

This clonotype was detected a few times. No antigen is known for it. Unique molecular identifiers were incorporated into the prepared TCRbeta library. MiXCR, run by TCRdb on the PCR reads, gives a single entry per CDR3 protein. The table records about a million distinct CDR3 sequences, about 31% of them present only once. This CDR3 has 16 amino acids. V shed 2 bases and J 5 bases; nucleotides not matched to a gene: 8. Germline CDR1 SGHTA, CDR2 FQGNSA. The rearrangement uses TRBV7-2 and TRBJ2-5; 10 nucleotides agree with TRBD2. The source material was PBMCs, mostly from graft donor cells, sampled 360 days after TCRalphabeta/CD19-depleted stem cell transplant. This TCR was sampled from a boy under two years old who had a stem cell transplant for SCID, so the T cells may come from the graft donor. CDR3 sequence (DNA): TGTGCCAGCAGCTTATCGGAGCGGGGGGGCCCGGAGACCCAGTACTTC. Translation: CASSLSERGGPETQYF.